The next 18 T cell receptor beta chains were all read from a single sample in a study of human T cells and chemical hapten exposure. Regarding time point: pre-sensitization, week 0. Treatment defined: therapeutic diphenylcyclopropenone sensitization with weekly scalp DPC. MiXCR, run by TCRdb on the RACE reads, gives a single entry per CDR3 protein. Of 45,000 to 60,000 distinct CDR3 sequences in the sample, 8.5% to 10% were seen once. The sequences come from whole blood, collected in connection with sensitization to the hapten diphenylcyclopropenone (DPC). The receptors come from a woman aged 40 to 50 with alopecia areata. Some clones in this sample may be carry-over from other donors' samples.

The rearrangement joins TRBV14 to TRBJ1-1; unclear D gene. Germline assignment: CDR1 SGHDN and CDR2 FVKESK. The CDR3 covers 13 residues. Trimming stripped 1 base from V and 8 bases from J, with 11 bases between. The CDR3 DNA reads TGTGCCAGCAGCCAAGTTTTCGCAGCCGAAGCTTTCTTT. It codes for CASSQVFAAEAFF.

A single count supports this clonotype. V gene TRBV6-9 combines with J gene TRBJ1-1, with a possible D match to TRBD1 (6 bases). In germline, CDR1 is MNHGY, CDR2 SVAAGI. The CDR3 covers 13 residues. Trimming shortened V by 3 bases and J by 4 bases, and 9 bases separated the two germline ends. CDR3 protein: CASSYQGGTEAFF. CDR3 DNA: TGTGCCAGCAGTTACCAAGGGGGCACTGAAGCTTTCTTT.

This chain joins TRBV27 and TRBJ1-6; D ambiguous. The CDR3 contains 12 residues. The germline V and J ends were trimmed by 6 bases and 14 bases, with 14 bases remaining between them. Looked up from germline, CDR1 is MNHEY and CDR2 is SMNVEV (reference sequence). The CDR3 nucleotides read TGTGCCAGCAGCCCATGGGGTCGAGCCCTCCACTTT. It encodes CASSPWGRALHF.

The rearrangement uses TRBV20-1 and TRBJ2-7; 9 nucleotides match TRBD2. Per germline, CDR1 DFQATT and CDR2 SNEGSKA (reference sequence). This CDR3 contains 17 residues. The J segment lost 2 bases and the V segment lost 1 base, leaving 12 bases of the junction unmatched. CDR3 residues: CSARGRGGPILAYEQYF. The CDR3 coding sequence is TGCAGTGCTAGAGGGCGGGGGGGCCCCATCTTAGCCTACGAGCAGTACTTC.

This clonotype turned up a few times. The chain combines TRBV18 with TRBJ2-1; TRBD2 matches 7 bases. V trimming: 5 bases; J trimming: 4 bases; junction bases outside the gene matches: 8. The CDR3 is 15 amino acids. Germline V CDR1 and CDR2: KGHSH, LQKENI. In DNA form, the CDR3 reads TGTGCCAGCTCAGGAGTAGCGGGCATTTACAATGAGCAGTTCTTC. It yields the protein CASSGVAGIYNEQFF.

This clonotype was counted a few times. CDR3 bases: TGTGCCAGCAGTGATACTAGCGGGGCCAGCACAGATACGCAGTATTTT. It specifies CASSDTSGASTDTQYF. This chain links TRBV2 with TRBJ2-3; 10 positions match TRBD2. Trimming at V came to 3 bases and at J to 0 bases, leaving 3 bases not matched to a gene. The CDR3 runs to 16 residues. Germline CDR1 and CDR2: SNHLY and FYNNEI.

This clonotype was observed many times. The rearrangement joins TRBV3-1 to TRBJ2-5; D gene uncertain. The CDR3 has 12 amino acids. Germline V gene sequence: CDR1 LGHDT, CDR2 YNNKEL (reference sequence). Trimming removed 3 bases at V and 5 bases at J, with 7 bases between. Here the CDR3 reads CASSQVSETQYF. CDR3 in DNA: TGTGCCAGCAGCCAGGTCTCGGAGACCCAGTACTTC.

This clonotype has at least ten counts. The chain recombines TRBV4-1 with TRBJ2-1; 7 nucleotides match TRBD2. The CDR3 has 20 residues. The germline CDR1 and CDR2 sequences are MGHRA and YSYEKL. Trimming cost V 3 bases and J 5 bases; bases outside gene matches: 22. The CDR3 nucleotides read TGCGCCAGCAGCCAGGAAATTTACGGGGGGTCACATCCATCCCACAATGAGCAGTTCTTC. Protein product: CASSQEIYGGSHPSHNEQFF.

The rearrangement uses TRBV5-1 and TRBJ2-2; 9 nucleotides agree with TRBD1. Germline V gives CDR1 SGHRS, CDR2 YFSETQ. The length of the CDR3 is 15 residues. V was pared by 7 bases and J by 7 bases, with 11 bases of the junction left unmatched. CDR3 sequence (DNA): TGCGCCAGCGCCCTGGGAGACAGGGGGATCGGGGAGCTGTTTTTT. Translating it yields CASALGDRGIGELFF.

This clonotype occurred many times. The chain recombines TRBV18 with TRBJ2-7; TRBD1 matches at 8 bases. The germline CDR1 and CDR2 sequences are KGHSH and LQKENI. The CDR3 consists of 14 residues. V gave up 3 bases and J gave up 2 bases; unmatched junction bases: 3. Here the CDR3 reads CASSPQTGAYEQYF. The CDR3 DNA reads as TGTGCCAGCTCACCCCAGACAGGGGCCTACGAGCAGTACTTC.

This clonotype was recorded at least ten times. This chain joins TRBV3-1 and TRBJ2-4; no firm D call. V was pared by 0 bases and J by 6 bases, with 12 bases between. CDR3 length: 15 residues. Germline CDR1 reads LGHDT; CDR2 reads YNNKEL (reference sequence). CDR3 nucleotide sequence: TGTGCCAGCAGCCAAGATCAAGGCCCCCGAAACATTCAGTACTTC. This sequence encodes CASSQDQGPRNIQYF.

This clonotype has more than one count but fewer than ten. CDR3 amino acids: CASSHSFNQPQHF. CDR3 in DNA: TGTGCCAGCAGCCACAGTTTCAATCAGCCCCAGCATTTT. V usage is TRBV6-1 and J usage is TRBJ1-5, with D uncertain. Germline-derived CDR1 and CDR2 are MNHNS and SASEGT. Trimming stripped 6 bases from V and 3 bases from J, with 9 bases between. This CDR3 has 13 amino acids.

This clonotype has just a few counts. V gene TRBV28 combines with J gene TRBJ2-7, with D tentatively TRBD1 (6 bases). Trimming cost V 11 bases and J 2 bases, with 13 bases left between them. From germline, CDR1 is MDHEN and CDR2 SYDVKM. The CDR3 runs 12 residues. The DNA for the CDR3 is TGTGCCGGGGGCCGGACAACCTACGAGCAGTACTTC. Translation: CAGGRTTYEQYF.

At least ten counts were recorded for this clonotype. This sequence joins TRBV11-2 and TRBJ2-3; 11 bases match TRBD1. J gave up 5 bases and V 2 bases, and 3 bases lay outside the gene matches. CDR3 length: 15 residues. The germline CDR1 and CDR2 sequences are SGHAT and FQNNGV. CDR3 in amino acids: CASSLMGQGEDTQYF. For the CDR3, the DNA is TGTGCCAGCAGCTTAATGGGACAGGGGGAAGATACGCAGTATTTT.

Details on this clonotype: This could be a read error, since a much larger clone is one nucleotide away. This chain's CDR3 is CSARSVSDSPLHF. The CDR3 DNA reads as TGCAGTGCTAGAAGTGTAAGCGATTCACCCCTCCACTTT. The chain links TRBV20-1 to TRBJ1-6, with D unclear. The CDR3 is made up of 13 amino acids. Germline V gives CDR1 DFQATT, CDR2 SNEGSKA (reference sequence). V lost 2 bases, J lost 8 bases, and 10 bases lay in between.

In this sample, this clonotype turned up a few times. The CDR3 sequence is CASTLGRSGYTF. Written as DNA, the CDR3 is TGTGCCAGCACGCTGGGACGCTCTGGCTACACCTTC. The V and J genes are TRBV12-3 or TRBV12-4 and TRBJ1-2, with D perhaps matching TRBD1 (5 bases). V lost 7 bases to trimming and J lost 7 bases, with 13 bases between them. There are 12 residues in the CDR3.

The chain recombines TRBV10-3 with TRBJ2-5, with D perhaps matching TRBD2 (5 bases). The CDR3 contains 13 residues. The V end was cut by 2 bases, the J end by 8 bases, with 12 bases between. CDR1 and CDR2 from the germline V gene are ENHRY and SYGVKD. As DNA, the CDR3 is TGTGCCATCAGTGAGACTAGAGAGTCTACCCAGTACTTC. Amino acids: CAISETRESTQYF.

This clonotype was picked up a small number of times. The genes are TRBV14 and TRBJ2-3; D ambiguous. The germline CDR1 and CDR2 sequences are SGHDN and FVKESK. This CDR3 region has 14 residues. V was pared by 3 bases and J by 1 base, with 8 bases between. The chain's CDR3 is CASSQTPGTDTQYF. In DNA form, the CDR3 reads TGTGCCAGCAGCCAGACGCCGGGCACAGATACGCAGTATTTT.